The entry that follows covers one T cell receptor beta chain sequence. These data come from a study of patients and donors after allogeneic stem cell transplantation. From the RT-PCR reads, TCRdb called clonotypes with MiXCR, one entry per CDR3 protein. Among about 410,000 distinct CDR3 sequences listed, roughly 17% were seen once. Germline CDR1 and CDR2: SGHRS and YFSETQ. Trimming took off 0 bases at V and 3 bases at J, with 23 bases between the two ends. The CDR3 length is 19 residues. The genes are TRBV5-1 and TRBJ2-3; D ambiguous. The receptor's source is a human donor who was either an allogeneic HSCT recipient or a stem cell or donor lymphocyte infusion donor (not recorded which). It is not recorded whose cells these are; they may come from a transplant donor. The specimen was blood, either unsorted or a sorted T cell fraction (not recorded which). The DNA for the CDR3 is TGCGCCAGCAGCTTGGCCTTAGCCGACCTTCCAATTGGGACAGATACGCAGTATTTT. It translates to CASSLALADLPIGTDTQYF.